This T cell receptor beta chain comes out of a study of cytomegalovirus exposure and HLA in healthy donors. Whole-study findings and limits: A few chains tied to CMV proved CMV antigen-specific in vitro. In terms of immune exposure information, only CMV serostatus was available. The HLA-A and HLA-B alleles of most subjects were reportedly predicted accurately from TCR beta sequences. In an earlier analysis, in roughly 600 donors, most V segments appeared productive either ~87% or ~30% of the time.

Comment on this clone: As yet, its antigen is unknown.

60 Vbeta and 13 Jbeta primers were used in PCR. Profiling relied on immunoSEQ multiplex PCR, and the TCRdb table lists in-frame clones only, not all of them. The sample includes about 110,000 clones, roughly three quarters of them seen just once. This receptor was taken from a woman in her forties or fifties in good health and CMV-seropositive. Sequenced input: PBMCs.

The CDR3 reads CASSPPGLAGARYF. The CDR3 bases are TGTGCCAGCAGCCCGCCGGGACTAGCGGGTGCTCGGTACTTC. The rearrangement uses TRBV9 and TRBJ2-7; 12 bases are shared with TRBD2. CDR3 size: 14 residues. In germline, CDR1 is SGDLS, CDR2 YYNGEE. The J segment lost 12 bases and the V segment lost 4 bases, leaving 11 bases of the junction unmatched.